These 26 T cell receptor beta chains originate from one sample sequenced in a study of shared clonotypes between healthy human individuals (dated by TCRdb to about 2020). Preparation of the library involved the immunoSEQ multiplex PCR assay. The table comes from immuneACCESS by way of TCRdb, which keeps in-frame sequences with V and J called. Part of the clones is missing from these tables; in studies checked, under half for an unresolved V gene and the rest for unknown reasons. Counted in this sample were over 2,000,000 clones; just under 95% of them appeared once. About 1.6% of the sample is held by the ten biggest clonotypes. For the CD8 naive samples, CD45RO-negative cells were positively selected for CCR7, yielding a CD45RA+CCR7+ population from which TemRA cells were excluded. Sequenced input: naive CD8+ T cells from PBMCs. What this sample's cell subset or site label stands for: CD45RA+CCR7+. Source of these receptors: a man aged 18 to 29 in good health. Some clones in this sample may be carry-over from other donors' samples.

V and J are TRBV9 and TRBJ1-2; D is possibly TRBD1 (6 bases). V lost 4 bases and J lost 7, with 20 bases in between. The CDR3 covers 15 residues. Germline assignment: CDR1 SGDLS and CDR2 YYNGEE. The CDR3 reads CASSFPGHPLFGYTF. The CDR3 nucleotides are TGTGCCAGCAGCTTCCCGGGACATCCGCTTTTTGGCTACACCTTC.

The chain employs TRBV7-9 and TRBJ2-3; 9 positions agree with TRBD1. Unmatched junction bases numbered 8, after V lost 5 bases and J lost 2 bases. Germline CDR1 SEHNR, CDR2 FQNEAQ (reference sequence). The CDR3 runs 16 residues. In DNA, the CDR3 is TGTGCCAGCAGCCCGCACCGGACAGGGGTCACAGATACGCAGTATTTT. It specifies CASSPHRTGVTDTQYF.

The chain has TRBV4-1 and TRBJ2-3; no definite D call. CDR3 length equals 15 residues. CDR1 is MGHRA, CDR2 YSYEKL, per germline. V was pared by 1 base and J by 2 bases, with 10 bases between. The CDR3 DNA reads TGCGCCAGCAGCCAAGTTAGTCGGTACACAGATACGCAGTATTTT. This translates into CASSQVSRYTDTQYF.

The chain uses TRBV7-6 and TRBJ2-3, with 11 bases identical to TRBD2. The junction had 9 bases not matched to a gene; V was cut back by 7 bases and J by 0 bases. CDR1 SGHVS and CDR2 FNYEAQ come from the germline V gene. This CDR3 region has 17 residues. CDR3 DNA sequence: TGTGCCAGCACCCAACTAGCGGGAGTTATCAGCACAGATACGCAGTATTTT. Its protein is CASTQLAGVISTDTQYF.

The V and J genes are TRBV19 and TRBJ1-5; weak D call: TRBD1 (5 bases). The CDR3 runs to 13 residues. The V end was cut by 5 bases, the J end by 4 bases, with 9 bases between. In germline, CDR1 is LNHDA, CDR2 SQIVND (reference sequence). The CDR3 spells CASSPRANQPQHF. CDR3 nucleotide sequence: TGTGCCAGTAGTCCCAGGGCAAATCAGCCCCAGCATTTT.

The CDR3 reads CASRPRPARLAGRSTDTQYF. In nucleotides, the CDR3 is TGTGCCAGCCGCCCCCGACCCGCAAGACTAGCGGGACGTAGCACAGATACGCAGTATTTT. The J gene is TRBJ2-3, the V gene TRBV5-4; 11 nucleotides agree with TRBD2. This CDR3 is built from 20 residues. Germline V CDR1 and CDR2: SGHNT, YYREEE (reference sequence). V was pared by 7 bases and J by 0 bases, with 19 bases of the junction left unmatched. The full variable domain, its missing parts supplied by reference TRBV5-4 and TRBJ2-3, is ETGVTQSPTHLIKTRGQQVTLRCSSQSGHNTVSWYQQALGQGPQFIFQYYREEENGRGNFPPRFSGLQFPNYSSELNVNALELDDSALYLCASRPRPARLAGRSTDTQYFGPGTRLTVL.

V is TRBV5-5 and J is TRBJ2-1; 9 nucleotides agree with TRBD2. V lost 0 bases and J lost 5; bases outside the gene matches: 6. Germline loops: CDR1 SGHKS, CDR2 YYEKEE (reference sequence). CDR3 length: 16 amino acids. The CDR3 protein is CASSLEAGGPNNEQFF. In DNA, the CDR3 is TGTGCCAGCAGCTTGGAAGCGGGAGGCCCTAACAATGAGCAGTTCTTC.

The chain carries TRBV19 and TRBJ1-2; D is perhaps TRBD1 (5 bases). Deletions cut 4 bases from V and 4 bases from J, with 25 bases between. CDR3 length: 18 residues. Germline V gene data show CDR1 as LNHDA and CDR2 as SQIVND (reference sequence). The CDR3 protein is CASSNLVSGGRASYGYTF. CDR3 DNA: TGTGCCAGTAGTAATCTGGTGTCGGGAGGCAGGGCTTCCTATGGCTACACCTTC. Complete variable domain (other parts from reference TRBV19 and TRBJ1-2): DGGITQSPKYLFRKEGQNVTLSCEQNLNHDAMYWYRQDPGQGLRLIYYSQIVNDFQKGDIAEGYSVSREKKESFPLTVTSAQKNPTAFYLCASSNLVSGGRASYGYTFGSGTRLTVV.

J is TRBJ1-1 and V is TRBV10-3; possibly TRBD1 for D (6 bases). Germline V gene sequence: CDR1 ENHRY, CDR2 SYGVKD. With 0 bases removed from V and 6 bases from J, the gap between germline ends came to 8 bases. This CDR3 contains 13 residues. In DNA form, the CDR3 reads TGTGCCATCAGTGAGTCACGGACAGCTGAAGCTTTCTTT. It encodes CAISESRTAEAFF.

The genes are TRBV29-1 and TRBJ2-3; 9 bases line up with TRBD1. CDR3 length: 13 residues. Unmatched junction bases numbered 8, after V lost 6 bases and J lost 7 bases. The germline gives CDR1 SQVTM, CDR2 ANQGSEA. The CDR3 reads CSVGDRVWNTQYF. The CDR3 DNA is TGCAGCGTGGGGGACAGGGTTTGGAATACGCAGTATTTT.

The genes are TRBV11-1 and TRBJ2-1; 8 nucleotides agree with TRBD2. The germline V gene encodes CDR1 SGHAT and CDR2 FQDESV (reference sequence). V shed 4 bases, J shed 0 bases, and the junction held 2 bases outside the gene matches. The CDR3 is 15 residues long. CDR3 bases: TGTGCCAGCAGCTGGGGGACTAGCTCCTACAATGAGCAGTTCTTC. Translation: CASSWGTSSYNEQFF.

The chain uses TRBV7-9 and TRBJ2-1, with TRBD2 as a possible D gene (5 bases). CDR1 is SEHNR, CDR2 FQNEAQ, per germline (reference sequence). The CDR3 consists of 16 residues. Between the trimmed V and J ends, which lost 5 bases and 0 bases, there was a span of 14 bases. CDR3 region: CASSTNERISYNEQFF. The CDR3 DNA follows: TGTGCCAGCAGCACTAACGAGCGGATCTCCTACAATGAGCAGTTCTTC.

The rearrangement links TRBV19 to TRBJ1-2, with TRBD1 matching over 7 bases. Germline CDR1 reads LNHDA; CDR2 reads SQIVND (reference sequence). The CDR3 length is 14 residues. Losses at the gene ends were 6 bases for V and 8 bases for J; bases not matched to a gene: 12. In nucleotides, the CDR3 is TGTGCCAGTAGCCCGTTCGCATCAGGGGGAGGCTACACCTTC. It encodes CASSPFASGGGYTF.

V usage is TRBV28 and J usage is TRBJ2-7, with 12 bases fitting TRBD2. Germline V gives CDR1 MDHEN, CDR2 SYDVKM. Trimming cost V 6 bases and J 6 bases; bases outside gene matches: 9. The CDR3 runs 15 residues. CDR3 sequence: CASRGRLAGASEQYF. CDR3 nucleotides: TGTGCCAGCAGAGGGCGACTAGCGGGAGCGAGCGAGCAGTACTTC.

This clone appeared once. The chain recombines TRBV12-5 with TRBJ2-1; D ambiguous. The germline CDR1 and CDR2 sequences are LGHNT and FRNRAP. V lost 1 base to trimming and J lost 4 bases, with 2 bases between them. There are 12 residues in the CDR3. In DNA, the CDR3 is TGTGCTAGTGGTTTGGAATACAATGAGCAGTTCTTC. This translates into CASGLEYNEQFF.

The table lists this clone with a count of one. The chain is built from TRBV5-6 and TRBJ1-4; D is perhaps TRBD1 (5 bases). In germline, CDR1 is SGHDT, CDR2 YYEEEE. V was clipped by 4 bases and J by 5 bases, with 12 bases between them. The CDR3 extends over 14 amino acids. The CDR3 spells CASSPGLRNEKLFF. CDR3 coding DNA: TGTGCCAGCAGCCCGGGACTGCGGAATGAAAAACTGTTTTTT.

The chain links TRBV25-1 to TRBJ2-7; 7 nucleotides align to TRBD1. Germline lookup yields CDR1 MGHDK and CDR2 SYGVNS. Trimming at V came to 4 bases and at J to 3 bases, leaving 3 bases not matched to a gene. The CDR3 contains 13 residues. CDR3 coding DNA: TGTGCCAGCAGTGGGGACAGACGCTACGAGCAGTACTTC. Amino acids: CASSGDRRYEQYF.

This chain uses TRBV27 with TRBJ1-2; perhaps TRBD1 as D (5 bases). There are 13 residues in the CDR3. CDR1 MNHEY and CDR2 SMNVEV come from the germline V gene (reference sequence). V gave up 3 bases and J gave up 8 bases, with 13 bases separating them. CDR3 region: CASSFRQGRGYTF. In nucleotides, the CDR3 is TGTGCCAGCAGTTTTCGTCAGGGCCGGGGCTACACCTTC.

This rearrangement joins TRBV9 to TRBJ2-5; no definite D call. V was trimmed by 0 bases and J by 1 base, leaving 7 bases between them. The germline CDR1 and CDR2 sequences are SGDLS and YYNGEE. The CDR3 runs to 14 residues. CDR3 protein: CASSVGSVQETQYF. The CDR3 nucleotides are TGTGCCAGCAGCGTAGGTTCGGTCCAAGAGACCCAGTACTTC.

The rearrangement links TRBV4-2 to TRBJ2-1; D is perhaps TRBD1 or TRBD2 (5 bases each). Trimming stripped 10 bases from V and 8 bases from J, with 21 bases between. The CDR3 loop spans 14 amino acids. Germline V gene data show CDR1 as LGHNA and CDR2 as YNFKEQ. The CDR3 DNA reads as TGTGCCATTGGGGGTCTAGCAATAGGTGATGAGCAGTTCTTC. It specifies CAIGGLAIGDEQFF.

The rearrangement links TRBV7-8 to TRBJ2-3; D gene unclear. Trimming cost V 5 bases and J 5 bases, with 23 bases left between them. The CDR3 has 17 amino acids. The germline V gene has CDR1 SGHVS and CDR2 FQNEAQ. The CDR3 is CASSKPTLRSIEDTQYF. The CDR3 coding sequence is TGTGCCAGCAGCAAGCCCACTTTGCGGTCAATCGAAGATACGCAGTATTTT.

The rearrangement joins TRBV28 to TRBJ1-1; D gene unclear. Trimming stripped 2 bases from V and 0 bases from J, with 19 bases between. The CDR3 is made up of 18 amino acids. Germline values: CDR1 MDHEN, CDR2 SYDVKM. The CDR3 DNA sequence: TGTGCCAGCAGTTTACGGGCTCAACATGCCGCCATGAACACTGAAGCTTTCTTT. It is translated as CASSLRAQHAAMNTEAFF. Full variable domain (remainder filled in from reference TRBV28 and TRBJ1-1): DVKVTQSSRYLVKRTGEKVFLECVQDMDHENMFWYRQDPGLGLRLIYFSYDVKMKEKGDIPEGYSVSREKKERFSLILESASTNQTSMYLCASSLRAQHAAMNTEAFFGQGTRLTVV.

CDR3 region: CASGALVPRGTDTQYF. The CDR3 DNA sequence: TGTGCCAGCGGGGCCCTTGTCCCCCGTGGCACAGATACGCAGTATTTT. The genes are TRBV27 and TRBJ2-3; possibly TRBD1 for D (5 bases). Germline V gives CDR1 MNHEY, CDR2 SMNVEV (reference sequence). Trimming left V 8 bases short and J 1 base short, with 19 bases between. This CDR3 spans 16 amino acids.

This clone turned up a few times. This chain connects TRBV4-1 to TRBJ1-1; D remains unclear. The CDR3 is 13 amino acids. CDR1 MGHRA and CDR2 YSYEKL come from the germline V gene. V dropped 2 bases and J dropped 7 bases, with 11 bases sitting between them. The CDR3 DNA reads TGCGCCAGCAGCCAAAGGCGGCAGGTTGAAGCTTTCTTT. Residues: CASSQRRQVEAFF.

V and J are TRBV7-9 and TRBJ1-3; 7 positions match TRBD1. This CDR3 spans 16 amino acids. The V gene's germline CDR1 is SEHNR and CDR2 FQNEAQ (reference sequence). The V and J ends lost 5 bases and 7 bases, in that order; junction bases with no gene match: 14. The DNA of the CDR3 is TGTGCCAGCAGCGCTTGGACAGGAATGGAATCGAACACCATATATTTT. Translation: CASSAWTGMESNTIYF.

The chain has TRBV29-1 and TRBJ2-3, with a tentative D call TRBD1 (5 bases). V was trimmed by 3 bases and J by 3 bases, leaving 19 bases between them. The CDR3 consists of 16 residues. Germline V gene lookup returns CDR1 SQVTM and CDR2 ANQGSEA. CDR3 coding DNA: TGCAGCGTTGACCCCTTAGGGGCAGGCTTTACAGATACGCAGTATTTT. The encoded protein is CSVDPLGAGFTDTQYF.